In its sample, the clone carrying this TCR beta chain was seen once. This specimen belongs to a study of blood T cell repertoires in COVID-19. About the research overall: Samples came from the United States, Italy and Spain, spanning acute and convalescent COVID-19.

The germline V gene has CDR1 SGHDT and CDR2 YYEEEE. V gave up 1 base and J gave up 3 bases, with 11 bases separating them. The length of the CDR3 is 14 residues. As originally analysed: Nucleated cell counts were estimated from reference gene primer amplification. TCRdb's table, derived via immunoSEQ multiplex PCR, lists solely in-frame clones and lacks some. V, J and clone size are taken as reported in that table, and D and trimming were inferred from the DNA itself. The profile shows 350,000 to 450,000 clones, 75% to 90% of them singletons. This receptor was identified in a woman between 18 and 30 years old with acute or convalescent COVID-19. The genes are TRBV5-6 and TRBJ2-7; no clear D. Sequencing was performed on peripheral blood. The CDR3 region is CASSLTEVYYEQYF. Here the CDR3 DNA reads TGTGCCAGCAGCTTGACAGAAGTATACTACGAGCAGTACTTC. Together with reference TRBV5-6 and TRBJ2-7, the CDR3 gives the full variable domain: DAGVTQSPTHLIKTRGQQVTLRCSPKSGHDTVSWYQQALGQGPQFIFQYYEEEERQRGNFPDRFSGHQFPNYSSELNVNALLLGDSALYLCASSLTEVYYEQYFGPGTRLTVT.